This is a list of T cell receptor beta chains from one sample in a study of cytomegalovirus exposure and HLA in healthy donors. The assay was immunoSEQ multiplex PCR, and TCRdb's table has in-frame clones only and misses some. The table records under 130,000 clones, roughly 85% of them present only once. The material sequenced was PBMCs. The receptors here all came from a woman aged 40 to 49 in good health and CMV-seronegative. The CDR3 runs from the conserved cysteine through the conserved F or W. A D gene is named only where the DNA matches it firmly. Rows may omit the clone size; those that give it use once, few, many or a size class.

.,TRBV29-1,TRBJ2-1,.,CSVEFFGLSNEQFF,TGCAGCGTTGAATTTTTCGGGTTAAGCAATGAGCAGTTCTTC
.,TRBV6-6,TRBJ1-2,TRBD1,CASTRDRSNYGYTF,TGTGCCAGCACCCGGGACAGGTCTAACTATGGCTACACCTTC
.,TRBV6-6,TRBJ2-7,TRBD2,CASSYSGLAGVEQYF,TGTGCCAGCAGTTACTCGGGCCTAGCGGGAGTCGAGCAGTACTTC
.,TRBV27,TRBJ1-4,.,CASSLGRDSGNEKLFF,TGTGCCAGCAGTTTAGGAAGAGACAGTGGTAATGAAAAACTGTTTTTT
.,TRBV6-5,TRBJ2-7,.,CASSSSGSYEQYF,TGTGCCAGCAGTTCCAGCGGCTCCTACGAGCAGTACTTC
.,TRBV9,TRBJ2-1,.,CASSVVSATYNEQFF,TGTGCCAGCAGCGTAGTGAGCGCAACCTACAATGAGCAGTTCTTC
.,TRBV5-1,TRBJ2-5,.,CASSLGLAYTKETQYF,TGCGCCAGCAGCTTGGGGCTAGCATATACAAAAGAGACCCAGTACTTC
.,TRBV7-9,TRBJ2-2,.,CASSSGNRAAGELFF,TGTGCCAGCAGCTCAGGGAACCGCGCGGCCGGGGAGCTGTTTTTT
.,TRBV5-1,TRBJ2-1,.,CASSPPDNEQFF,TGCGCCAGCAGCCCTCCGGACAATGAGCAGTTCTTC
.,TRBV11-2,TRBJ2-1,TRBD2,CASSFAGGYDNEQFF,TGTGCCAGCAGCTTTGCGGGGGGGTACGACAATGAGCAGTTCTTC
.,TRBV7-2,TRBJ1-1,.,CASSPITEAFF,TGTGCCAGCAGCCCAATCACTGAAGCTTTCTTT
few,TRBV28,TRBJ1-2,.,CASSHRLGDGYTF,TGTGCCAGCAGTCACAGACTAGGGGATGGCTACACCTTC
few,TRBV28,TRBJ1-6,.,CASLLNGQYSSYNSPLHF,TGTGCCAGCCTACTTAATGGACAGTACAGCTCCTATAATTCACCCCTCCACTTT
.,TRBV11-2,TRBJ1-6,.,CASGPGNSPLHF,TGTGCCAGCGGACCGGGGAATTCACCCCTCCACTTT
.,TRBV28,TRBJ2-5,TRBD2,CASSLYSVGGGGETQYF,TGTGCCAGCAGTTTATACTCCGTTGGCGGGGGTGGAGAGACCCAGTACTTC
once,TRBV9,TRBJ2-2,.,CASTPPGQTTGELFF,TGTGCCAGCACCCCGCCCGGACAGACCACCGGGGAGCTGTTTTTT
.,TRBV19,TRBJ1-1,.,CASSPGRTTEAFF,TGTGCCAGTAGTCCGGGGAGAACCACTGAAGCTTTCTTT
.,TRBV19,TRBJ2-3,.,CASSRQVSTDTQYF,TGTGCCAGTAGCCGACAGGTTAGCACAGATACGCAGTATTTT
.,TRBV30,TRBJ1-3,TRBD1,CAWTGGSGNTIYF,TGTGCCTGGACAGGGGGTTCTGGAAACACCATATATTTT
.,TRBV4-3,TRBJ1-1,.,CASSQDRTARNTEAFF,TGCGCCAGCAGCCAAGATAGGACAGCGCGGAACACTGAAGCTTTCTTT
.,TRBV5-1,TRBJ2-5,TRBD1,CASSLGARGMAETQYF,TGCGCCAGCAGCTTGGGGGCCAGGGGGATGGCAGAGACCCAGTACTTC
.,TRBV27,TRBJ2-3,.,CASSTLGADSFGDTQYF,TGTGCCAGCAGTACCCTGGGGGCTGACTCGTTTGGAGATACGCAGTATTTT
.,TRBV7-2,TRBJ2-7,TRBD1,CASSFRQGENEQYF,TGTGCCAGCAGCTTTCGACAGGGGGAAAACGAGCAGTACTTC
.,TRBV28,TRBJ2-3,.,CASSFLAGTDTQYF,.
.,TRBV5-5,TRBJ2-7,.,CASSLGRRAYEQYF,TGTGCCAGCAGCTTGGGCCGGAGAGCCTACGAGCAGTACTTC
.,TRBV5-4,TRBJ1-4,.,CASSLGATNEKLFF,TGTGCCAGCAGCTTGGGAGCAACTAATGAAAAACTGTTTTTT
.,TRBV19,TRBJ2-3,TRBD2,CASSPTGSSGRPFSDTQYF,TGTGCCAGTAGTCCGACAGGCTCTAGCGGGAGGCCGTTTTCAGATACGCAGTATTTT
.,TRBV11-2,TRBJ1-1,.,CASSLLRQGAEAFF,TGTGCCAGCAGCTTATTACGGCAGGGCGCTGAAGCTTTCTTT
.,TRBV5-1,TRBJ2-5,.,CASSLEFGGRKETQYF,TGCGCCAGCAGCTTGGAATTCGGCGGTAGAAAAGAGACCCAGTACTTC
.,TRBV27,TRBJ1-6,TRBD1,CASSFQGAWGNSPLHF,TGTGCCAGCAGTTTCCAGGGGGCGTGGGGTAATTCACCCCTCCACTTT
.,TRBV12-5,TRBJ1-1,.,CASGLGPEAEAFF,TGTGCTAGTGGTTTGGGCCCCGAGGCTGAAGCTTTCTTT
.,TRBV19,TRBJ2-2,TRBD1,CASSTQGVRTGELFF,TGTGCCAGTAGCACACAGGGGGTTAGAACCGGGGAGCTGTTTTTT
.,TRBV7-2,TRBJ1-3,.,CASSVSFQGILSGNTIYF,TGTGCCAGCAGCGTGAGTTTCCAGGGAATCCTCTCTGGAAACACCATATATTTT
.,TRBV5-6,TRBJ2-7,.,CASSFGVSGSYEQYF,TGTGCCAGCAGCTTCGGGGTCTCCGGCTCCTACGAGCAGTACTTC
.,TRBV30,TRBJ1-1,.,CAWSLLTNTEAFF,TGTGCCTGGAGTCTTCTAACGAACACTGAAGCTTTCTTT
.,TRBV6-6,TRBJ2-7,.,CASQDSGEGEQYF,TGTGCCAGCCAGGACAGCGGGGAGGGGGAGCAGTACTTC
.,TRBV7-6,TRBJ1-1,TRBD1,CASRGTGGTEAFF,TGTGCCAGCCGGGGGACAGGGGGCACTGAAGCTTTCTTT
few,TRBV29-1,TRBJ2-1,TRBD2,CSAHLAGGVYNEQFF,TGCAGCGCCCACCTAGCGGGGGGGGTCTACAATGAGCAGTTCTTC
.,TRBV25-1,TRBJ2-3,TRBD2,CASSEGTSGLTDTQYF,TGTGCCAGCAGTGAGGGAACTAGCGGGCTCACAGATACGCAGTATTTT
.,TRBV30,TRBJ2-3,.,CAWSKGLISTDTQYF,TGTGCCTGGAGTAAGGGACTCATAAGCACAGATACGCAGTATTTT
once,TRBV19,TRBJ1-1,.,CASSKEAGPNTEAFF,TGTGCCAGTAGTAAAGAGGCAGGGCCGAACACTGAAGCTTTCTTT
.,TRBV28,TRBJ1-2,TRBD1,CASSLVATGGVSRGYTF,TGTGCCAGCAGTTTAGTCGCCACAGGGGGCGTTTCAAGGGGCTACACCTTC
.,TRBV14,TRBJ2-1,TRBD2,CASSRGTSGHNEQFF,TGTGCCAGCAGCCGCGGGACTAGCGGTCACAATGAGCAGTTCTTC
.,TRBV29-1,TRBJ2-7,.,CSVSEASYEQYF,TGCAGCGTGTCGGAAGCGTCCTACGAGCAGTACTTC
.,TRBV9,TRBJ2-3,.,CASSVGPGTDTQYF,TGTGCCAGCAGCGTAGGACCAGGGACAGATACGCAGTATTTT